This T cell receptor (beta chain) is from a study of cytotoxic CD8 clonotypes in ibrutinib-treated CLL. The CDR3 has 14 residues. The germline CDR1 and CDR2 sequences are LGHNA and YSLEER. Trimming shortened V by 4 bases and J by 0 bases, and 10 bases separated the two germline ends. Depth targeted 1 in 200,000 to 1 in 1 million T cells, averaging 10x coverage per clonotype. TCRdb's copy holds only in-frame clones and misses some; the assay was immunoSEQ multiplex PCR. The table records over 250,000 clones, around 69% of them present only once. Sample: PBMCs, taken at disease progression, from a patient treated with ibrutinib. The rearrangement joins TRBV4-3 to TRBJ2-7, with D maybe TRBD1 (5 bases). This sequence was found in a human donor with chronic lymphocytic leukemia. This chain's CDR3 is CASSRQTSSYEQYF. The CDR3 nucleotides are TGCGCCAGCAGCCGACAGACGAGCTCCTACGAGCAGTACTTC.